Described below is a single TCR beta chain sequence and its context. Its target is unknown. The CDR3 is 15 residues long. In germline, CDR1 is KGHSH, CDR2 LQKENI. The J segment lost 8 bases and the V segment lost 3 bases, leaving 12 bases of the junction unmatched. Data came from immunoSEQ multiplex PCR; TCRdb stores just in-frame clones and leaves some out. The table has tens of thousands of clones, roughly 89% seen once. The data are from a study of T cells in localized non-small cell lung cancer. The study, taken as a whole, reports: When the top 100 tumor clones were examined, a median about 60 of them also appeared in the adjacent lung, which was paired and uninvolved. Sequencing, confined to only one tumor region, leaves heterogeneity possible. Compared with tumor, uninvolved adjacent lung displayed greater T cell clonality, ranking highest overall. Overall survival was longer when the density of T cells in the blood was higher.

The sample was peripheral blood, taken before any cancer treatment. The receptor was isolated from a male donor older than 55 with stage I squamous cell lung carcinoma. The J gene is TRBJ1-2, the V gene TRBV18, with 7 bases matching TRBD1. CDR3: CASSPRQGSVEGYTF. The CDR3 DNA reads TGTGCCAGCTCACCTCGACAGGGTTCCGTCGAGGGCTACACCTTC.